The clone carrying this TCR beta chain was observed a handful of times. Its cognate antigen is unknown. The junction departs from germline at one end; a sequencing error may be responsible. The sample comes from a study of graft-versus-host responses after intestinal transplantation. Sequenced by immunoSEQ multiplex PCR; TCRdb stores in-frame clones only, minus some. The table records approximately 12,000 clones, roughly 77% of them present only once. The CDR3 covers 12 residues. CDR1 is SQVTM, CDR2 ANQGSEA, per germline. Researchers processed graft tissue to release intraepithelial and lamina propria lymphocytes. The study, taken as a whole, reports: GvH clones turned up in recipient marrow; some had shown up first in ileum or blood.

This clonotype originated in a human patient who received an intestinal transplant, so some T cells may come from the graft donor. J is TRBJ1-2 and V is TRBV29-1; D not certain. The material sequenced was ileum tissue, taken less than 150 days after intestinal transplantation. CDR3 loop: CSVGSESYGFPF. The CDR3 bases are TGCAGCGTCGGGTCCGAGAGCTATGGCTTCCCCTTC.